This is a list of T cell receptor beta chains from one sample in a study of blood T cell repertoires in COVID-19. The data were produced by immunoSEQ multiplex PCR, yet TCRdb's version contains in-frame clones alone and is incomplete. The table has approximately 83,000 clones, 85% seen once. The sequenced sample consisted of peripheral blood. The receptors derive from a man aged 50-59 years with acute or convalescent COVID-19. CDR3s include the opening cysteine and the closing phenylalanine or tryptophan. A D gene is named only where the DNA matches it firmly. The listing skips clone size in some rows; elsewhere it reads once, few, many or a size class.

d_call | clone_size | j_call | v_call | cdr3_length | cdr3_aa | cdr3_nt
TRBD1 | - | TRBJ1-6 | TRBV30 | 14 | CAWSSGDRVSPLHF | TGTGCCTGGAGTTCCGGGGACAGGGTTTCACCCCTCCACTTT
TRBD2 | - | TRBJ2-3 | TRBV27 | 17 | CASSSTGLAGGTDTQYF | TGTGCCAGCAGTTCCACAGGACTAGCGGGAGGTACAGATACGCAGTATTTT
TRBD1 | few | TRBJ1-2 | TRBV6-5 | 15 | CASSYGTGGGYGYTF | TGTGCCAGCAGTTACGGGACAGGGGGAGGCTATGGCTACACCTTC
TRBD1 | - | TRBJ2-5 | TRBV11-2 | 20 | CASSLDRVRTGGEFRQTQYF | TGTGCCAGCAGCTTAGATAGAGTGCGGACAGGGGGCGAATTCAGGCAGACCCAGTACTTC
- | - | TRBJ1-1 | TRBV5-4 | 17 | CASSLGVLTEFSTEAFF | TGTGCCAGCAGCTTGGGGGTTTTGACAGAGTTTAGCACTGAAGCTTTCTTT
- | - | TRBJ1-2 | TRBV2 | 15 | CASSEGRLANYGYTF | TGTGCCAGCAGTGAAGGACGACTCGCTAACTATGGCTACACCTTC
TRBD1 | - | TRBJ1-5 | TRBV7-2 | 15 | CASSIGQGGNQPQHF | TGTGCCAGCAGCATCGGACAGGGTGGTAATCAGCCCCAGCATTTT
TRBD1 | - | TRBJ1-1 | TRBV4-1 | 13 | CASSQVQGGEAFF | TGCGCCAGCAGCCAGGTACAGGGGGGTGAAGCTTTCTTT
- | - | TRBJ2-7 | TRBV20-1 | 13 | CSASRMEGTEQYF | TGCAGTGCTAGTCGTATGGAGGGTACCGAGCAGTACTTC
- | - | TRBJ2-3 | TRBV12-3/TRBV12-4 | 13 | CASSLGQTDTQYF | TGTGCCAGCAGTTTAGGCCAGACAGATACGCAGTATTTT
- | - | TRBJ2-3 | TRBV28 | 11 | CASTRGYTQYF | TGTGCCAGCACGAGGGGGTATACGCAGTATTTT
- | - | TRBJ2-5 | TRBV14 | 15 | CASSHHKRGGETQYF | TGTGCCAGCAGCCATCATAAGCGAGGGGGAGAGACCCAGTACTTC
- | many | TRBJ1-1 | TRBV11-2 | 12 | CASSLVRSEAFF | TGTGCCAGCAGCTTGGTGCGGAGTGAAGCTTTCTTT
TRBD2 | - | TRBJ2-7 | TRBV30 | 14 | CAWSPGGSSYEQYF | TGTGCCTGGAGTCCCGGGGGGAGCTCCTACGAGCAGTACTTC
- | - | TRBJ1-1 | TRBV4-3 | 9 | CATLTEAFF | TGCGCCACCCTCACTGAAGCTTTCTTT
- | - | TRBJ2-7 | TRBV19 | 13 | CATQLTGAYEQYF | TGTGCCACCCAATTGACAGGTGCCTACGAGCAGTACTTC
TRBD2 | - | TRBJ2-3 | TRBV5-8 | 17 | CASSFGTSGSGSDTQYF | TGTGCCAGCAGCTTCGGGACTAGCGGGAGTGGTTCAGATACGCAGTATTTT
- | - | TRBJ2-3 | TRBV7-9 | 15 | CASTKEAGPLRGQYF | TGTGCCAGCACCAAAGAGGCGGGGCCTTTACGCGGGCAGTATTTT
- | - | TRBJ2-2 | TRBV7-9 | 14 | CASSRSVDTGELFF | TGTGCCAGCAGCCGATCAGTGGACACCGGGGAGCTGTTTTTT
TRBD1 | - | TRBJ2-1 | TRBV7-2 | 15 | CASSPWDRDFNEQFF | TGTGCCAGCAGCCCCTGGGACAGGGATTTCAATGAGCAGTTCTTC
TRBD1 | - | TRBJ1-4 | TRBV28 | 14 | CASGLTGGGGELFF | TGTGCCAGCGGACTTACAGGGGGCGGAGGGGAACTGTTTTTT
TRBD1 | - | TRBJ2-7 | TRBV7-2 | 15 | CASSLDRGVSYEQYF | TGTGCCAGCAGCCTCGACAGGGGCGTTTCCTACGAGCAGTACTTC
TRBD1 | - | TRBJ1-2 | TRBV10-3 | 13 | CAISGDRVYGYTF | TGTGCCATCAGTGGGGACAGAGTTTATGGCTACACCTTC
- | - | TRBJ2-3 | TRBV5-1 | 16 | CASSLAAGFLTDTQYF | TGCGCCAGCAGCTTGGCGGCGGGGTTTCTCACAGATACGCAGTATTTT
- | once | TRBJ1-2 | TRBV10-3 | 13 | CAISEEAPGGYTF | TGTGCCATCAGTGAGGAGGCGCCGGGAGGCTACACCTTC
TRBD1 | few | TRBJ2-2 | TRBV5-4 | 16 | CASSSRDSLITGELFF | TGTGCCAGCAGCAGTCGGGACAGTTTGATCACCGGGGAGCTGTTTTTT
- | - | TRBJ1-5 | TRBV7-9 | 15 | CASSLEGAGNQPQHF | TGTGCCAGCAGCTTAGAAGGGGCGGGCAATCAGCCCCAGCATTTT
TRBD2 | - | TRBJ2-1 | TRBV5-1 | 15 | CASSLEAGANNEQFF | TGCGCCAGCAGCTTGGAGGCGGGAGCAAACAATGAGCAGTTCTTC
TRBD1 | - | TRBJ1-5 | TRBV2 | 14 | CASSLDRTNQPQHF | TGTGCCAGCAGCCTGGACAGGACAAATCAGCCCCAGCATTTT
- | - | TRBJ1-1 | TRBV3-1/TRBV3-2 | 12 | CASQGRLTEAFF | TGTGCCAGCCAGGGCAGACTCACTGAAGCTTTCTTT
TRBD1 | - | TRBJ1-4 | TRBV29-1 | 15 | CSVEESTGVVEKLFF | TGCAGCGTTGAAGAGTCGACAGGGGTGGTGGAAAAACTGTTTTTT
TRBD1 | - | TRBJ1-4 | TRBV5-1 | 16 | CASSYRGWVTNEKLFF | TGCGCCAGCAGCTACAGGGGTTGGGTCACTAATGAAAAACTGTTTTTT
- | - | TRBJ1-1 | TRBV5-4 | 14 | CASSLDAGNTEAFF | TGTGCCAGCAGCTTGGATGCGGGCAACACTGAAGCTTTCTTT
- | - | TRBJ1-1 | TRBV18 | 11 | CASSPANEAFF | TGTGCCAGCTCACCGGCCAATGAAGCTTTCTTT
TRBD2 | - | TRBJ2-7 | TRBV7-2 | 17 | CASSPHRAGASSYEQYF | TGTGCCAGCAGCCCACACCGAGCGGGGGCGAGCTCCTACGAGCAGTACTTC
TRBD1 | once | TRBJ1-2 | TRBV5-1 | 15 | CASSLGDRGQFGYTF | TGCGCCAGCAGCTTGGGGGACAGGGGGCAGTTTGGCTACACCTTC
- | once | TRBJ1-2 | TRBV10-2 | 13 | CASSEWQRNGYTF | TGCGCCAGCAGTGAGTGGCAGAGGAATGGCTACACCTTC
- | few | TRBJ2-1 | TRBV11-2 | 16 | CASSLNQGFTYNEQFF | TGTGCCAGCAGCTTAAACCAGGGTTTTACCTACAATGAGCAGTTCTTC
- | few | TRBJ1-1 | TRBV6-6 | 14 | CASSYGQLNTEAFF | TGTGCCAGCAGTTACGGACAGTTGAACACTGAAGCTTTCTTT
- | - | TRBJ2-7 | TRBV2 | 13 | CASSVEMHYEQYF | TGTGCCAGCAGTGTGGAGATGCACTACGAGCAGTACTTC
- | - | TRBJ1-1 | TRBV11-3 | 14 | CASSLGAGNTEAFF | TGTGCCAGCAGCTTAGGAGCAGGGAACACTGAAGCTTTCTTT
- | - | TRBJ2-1 | TRBV25-1 | 12 | CASSASLNEQFF | TGTGCCAGCAGTGCTAGCCTTAATGAGCAGTTCTTC
- | - | TRBJ2-7 | TRBV3-1/TRBV3-2 | 17 | CASSQAGNRVSSYEQYF | TGTGCCAGCAGCCAGGCAGGAAACAGGGTAAGCTCCTACGAGCAGTACTTC
TRBD1 | - | TRBJ1-2 | TRBV28 | 13 | CASTSQGAWGYTF | TGTGCCAGCACATCACAGGGGGCTTGGGGCTACACCTTC
TRBD1 | - | TRBJ2-1 | TRBV4-1 | 16 | CASSQDSGQGADEQFF | TGCGCCAGCAGCCAAGATTCGGGACAGGGGGCCGATGAGCAGTTCTTC
- | - | TRBJ2-2 | TRBV19 | 12 | CASSIMEGELFF | TGTGCCAGTAGTATAATGGAGGGGGAGCTGTTTTTT
- | - | TRBJ2-2 | TRBV11-2 | 12 | CASSELTGELFF | TGTGCCAGCAGCGAGCTTACCGGGGAGCTGTTTTTT
- | - | TRBJ1-1 | TRBV5-6 | 12 | CASRRGNTEAFF | TGTGCCAGCAGAAGAGGGAACACTGAAGCTTTCTTT
TRBD2 | once | TRBJ2-1 | TRBV7-6 | 17 | CASSLGTSGGKLHEQFF | TGTGCCAGCAGCTTAGGGACTAGCGGGGGGAAACTCCATGAGCAGTTCTTC
TRBD1 | few | TRBJ2-7 | TRBV27 | 15 | CASSGRDSRFYEQYF | TGTGCCAGCAGTGGTCGGGACAGTCGCTTCTACGAGCAGTACTTC
- | - | TRBJ2-2 | TRBV5-1 | 14 | CASSPGSPSGELFF | TGCGCCAGCAGCCCCGGGTCCCCCAGCGGGGAGCTGTTTTTT